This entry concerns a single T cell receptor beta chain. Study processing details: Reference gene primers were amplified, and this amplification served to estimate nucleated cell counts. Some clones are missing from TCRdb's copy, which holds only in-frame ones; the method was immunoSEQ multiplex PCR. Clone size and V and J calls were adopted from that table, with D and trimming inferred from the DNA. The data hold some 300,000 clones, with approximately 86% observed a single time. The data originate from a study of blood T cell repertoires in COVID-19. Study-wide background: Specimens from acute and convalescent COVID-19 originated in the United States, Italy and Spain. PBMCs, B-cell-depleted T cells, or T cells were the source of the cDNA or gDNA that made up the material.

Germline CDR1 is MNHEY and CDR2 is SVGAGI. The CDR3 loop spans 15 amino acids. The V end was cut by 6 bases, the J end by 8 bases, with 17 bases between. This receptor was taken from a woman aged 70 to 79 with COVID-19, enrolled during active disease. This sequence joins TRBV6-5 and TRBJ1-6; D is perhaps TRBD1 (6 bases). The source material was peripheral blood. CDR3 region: CASSPTADRYSPLHF. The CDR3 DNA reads TGTGCCAGCAGCCCCACTGCTGACAGGTATTCACCCCTCCACTTT.